This TCR beta chain was found in a study of blood T cells in healthy people across ages. Overall study results and limits: As age increased, TCR beta diversity per million T cells fell in a roughly linear fashion.

The people who gave samples were healthy Caucasians from Russia, aged 6 to 90. Each donor supplied roughly 9.1 milliliters of peripheral blood. For this clonotype: Its antigen is still unknown.

A sample-barcoded 5' primer and a J-beta primer mix were used in a second PCR of about 7 to 12 cycles. Tags on each cDNA molecule came from a template-switch adaptor with 12 random nucleotides. MiXCR, applied by TCRdb to the 5' RACE reads, yields one record per CDR3 protein. The data show around 800,000 distinct CDR3 sequences, around 45% seen once. Germline CDR1 MNHEY, CDR2 SVGAGI. Trimming at V came to 2 bases and at J to 4 bases, leaving 4 bases not matched to a gene. This CDR3 spans 15 amino acids. The TCR comes from a man aged 55 to 70 in good health. The chain joins TRBV6-5 to TRBJ2-3, with 9 bases aligning to TRBD2. Sequencing was done on a sample of blood. The CDR3 protein is CASSYELAGPDTQYF. For the CDR3, the DNA is TGTGCCAGCAGTTACGAGCTAGCGGGACCAGATACGCAGTATTTT.